This T cell receptor beta chain was sequenced during a study of T-cell memory formation after mild COVID-19. TCRdb re-called the 5' RACE reads with MiXCR, one entry per CDR3 protein. The table includes hundreds of thousands of distinct CDR3 sequences, 20% to 25% detected once. Sequencing was done on a sample of PBMCs or a T cell subset sorted from them (not recorded which). The sequence was collected from an adult woman who had mild COVID-19 (a few samples of this study predate the infection). Cell type and time point are not known.

The CDR3 is CASSFSGTGRNTIYF. The CDR3 bases are TGTGCCAGCAGTTTCTCAGGGACTGGTAGAAACACCATATATTTT. This chain connects TRBV12-3 or TRBV12-4 to TRBJ1-3; a possible D gene is TRBD1 (5 bases). The CDR3 consists of 15 residues. The ends were cut back, 3 bases at V and 5 bases at J, with 14 bases in the middle.